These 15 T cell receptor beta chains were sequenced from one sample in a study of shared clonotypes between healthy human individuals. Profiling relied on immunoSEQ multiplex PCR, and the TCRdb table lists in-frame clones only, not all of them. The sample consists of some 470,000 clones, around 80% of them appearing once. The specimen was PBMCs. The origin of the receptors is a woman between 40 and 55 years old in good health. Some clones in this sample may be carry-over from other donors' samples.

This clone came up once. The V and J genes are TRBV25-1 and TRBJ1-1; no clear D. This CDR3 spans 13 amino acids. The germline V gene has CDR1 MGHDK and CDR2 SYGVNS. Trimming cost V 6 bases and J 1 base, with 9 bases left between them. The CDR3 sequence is CASSLEANTEAFF. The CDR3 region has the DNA TGTGCCAGCAGCCTCGAAGCGAACACTGAAGCTTTCTTT.

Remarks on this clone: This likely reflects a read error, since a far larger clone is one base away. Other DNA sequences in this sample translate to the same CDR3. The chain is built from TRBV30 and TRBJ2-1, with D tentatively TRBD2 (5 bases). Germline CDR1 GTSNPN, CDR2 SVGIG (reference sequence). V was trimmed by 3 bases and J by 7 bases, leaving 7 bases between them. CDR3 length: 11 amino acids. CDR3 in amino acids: CAWSRGNEQFF. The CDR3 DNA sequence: TGTGCCTGGAGCCGGGGAAATGAGCAGTTCTTC.

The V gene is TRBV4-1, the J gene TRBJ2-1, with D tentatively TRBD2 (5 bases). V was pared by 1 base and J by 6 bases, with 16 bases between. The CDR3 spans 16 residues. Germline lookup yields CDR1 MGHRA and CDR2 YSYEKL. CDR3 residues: CASSQVPSIRSNEQFF. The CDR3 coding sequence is TGCGCCAGCAGCCAAGTCCCTAGCATTCGGTCCAATGAGCAGTTCTTC.

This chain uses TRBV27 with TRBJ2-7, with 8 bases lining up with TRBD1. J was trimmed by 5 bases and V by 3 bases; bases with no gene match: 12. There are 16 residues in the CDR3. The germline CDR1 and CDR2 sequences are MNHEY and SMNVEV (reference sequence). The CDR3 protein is CASSFLIGDRGHEQYF. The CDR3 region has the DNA TGTGCCAGCAGTTTTTTGATTGGTGACAGGGGCCACGAGCAGTACTTC.

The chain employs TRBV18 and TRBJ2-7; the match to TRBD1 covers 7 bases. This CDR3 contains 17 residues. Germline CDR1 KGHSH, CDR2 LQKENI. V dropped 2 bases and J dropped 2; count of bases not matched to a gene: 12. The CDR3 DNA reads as TGTGCCAGCTCACCAAGCCCCCCGAGGACAGGCGCCTACGAGCAGTACTTC. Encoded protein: CASSPSPPRTGAYEQYF.

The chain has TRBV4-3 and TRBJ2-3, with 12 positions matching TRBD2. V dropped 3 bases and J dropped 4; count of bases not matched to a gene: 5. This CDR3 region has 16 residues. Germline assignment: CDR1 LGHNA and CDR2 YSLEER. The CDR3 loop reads CASSHLLAGGADTQYF. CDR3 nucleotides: TGCGCCAGCAGCCACTTACTAGCGGGAGGCGCAGATACGCAGTATTTT.

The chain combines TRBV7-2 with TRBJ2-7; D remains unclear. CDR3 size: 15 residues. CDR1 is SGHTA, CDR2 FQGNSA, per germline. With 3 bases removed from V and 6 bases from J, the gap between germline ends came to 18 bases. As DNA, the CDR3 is TGTGCCAGCAGCTTGATTTCGGTCTCTCCCTCCGAGCAGTACTTC. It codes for CASSLISVSPSEQYF. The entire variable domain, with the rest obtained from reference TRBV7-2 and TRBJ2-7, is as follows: GAGVSQSPSNKVTEKGKDVELRCDPISGHTALYWYRQSLGQGLEFLIYFQGNSAPDKSGLPSDRFSAERTGGSVSTLTIQRTQQEDSAVYLCASSLISVSPSEQYFGPGTRLTVT.

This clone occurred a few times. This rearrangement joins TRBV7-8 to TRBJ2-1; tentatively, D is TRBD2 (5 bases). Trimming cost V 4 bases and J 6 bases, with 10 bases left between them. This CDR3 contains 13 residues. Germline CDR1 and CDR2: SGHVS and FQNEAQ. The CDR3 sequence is CASSYTSFNEQFF. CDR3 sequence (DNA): TGTGCCAGCAGCTACACTAGTTTCAATGAGCAGTTCTTC.

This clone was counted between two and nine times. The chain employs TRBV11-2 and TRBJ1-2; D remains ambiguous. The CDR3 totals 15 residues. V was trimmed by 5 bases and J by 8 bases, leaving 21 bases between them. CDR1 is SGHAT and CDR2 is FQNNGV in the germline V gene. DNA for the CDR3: TGTGCCAGCAGCCGCAATCTTACGGATGGGCCAGGCTACACCTTC. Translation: CASSRNLTDGPGYTF.

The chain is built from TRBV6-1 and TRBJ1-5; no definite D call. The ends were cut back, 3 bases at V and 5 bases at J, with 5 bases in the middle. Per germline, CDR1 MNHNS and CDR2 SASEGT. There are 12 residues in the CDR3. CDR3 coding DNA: TGTGCCAGCAGTGACCTTCATCAGCCCCAGCATTTT. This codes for CASSDLHQPQHF.

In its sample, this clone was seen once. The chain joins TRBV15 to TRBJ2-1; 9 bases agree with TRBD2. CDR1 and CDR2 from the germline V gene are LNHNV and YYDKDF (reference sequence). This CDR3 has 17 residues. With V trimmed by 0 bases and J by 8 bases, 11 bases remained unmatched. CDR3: CATSRDRAGGDTYEQFF. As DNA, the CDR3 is TGTGCCACCAGCAGAGATCGAGCGGGAGGTGATACTTATGAGCAGTTCTTC.

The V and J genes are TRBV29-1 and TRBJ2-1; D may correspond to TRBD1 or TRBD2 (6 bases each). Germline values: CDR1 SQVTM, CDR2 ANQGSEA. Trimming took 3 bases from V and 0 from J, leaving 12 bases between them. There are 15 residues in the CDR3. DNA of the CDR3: TGCAGCGTTGAGGTAGGGGGGTCCTCCTACAATGAGCAGTTCTTC. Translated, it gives CSVEVGGSSYNEQFF.

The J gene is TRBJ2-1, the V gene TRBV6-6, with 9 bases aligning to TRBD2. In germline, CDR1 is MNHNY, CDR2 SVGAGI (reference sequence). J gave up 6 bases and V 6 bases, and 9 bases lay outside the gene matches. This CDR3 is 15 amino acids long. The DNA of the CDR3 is TGTGCCAGCAGACCTGTAGCGGGAGAAACCAATGAGCAGTTCTTC. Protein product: CASRPVAGETNEQFF.

The CDR3 sequence is CASSPLDRDNSPLHF. CDR3 nucleotides: TGTGCCAGCAGTCCCCTGGACAGGGATAATTCACCCCTCCACTTT. The V gene is TRBV28, the J gene TRBJ1-6, with 8 bases fitting TRBD1. Looked up from germline, CDR1 is MDHEN and CDR2 is SYDVKM. V lost 5 bases and J lost 5; bases outside the gene matches: 5. The CDR3 has 15 amino acids.

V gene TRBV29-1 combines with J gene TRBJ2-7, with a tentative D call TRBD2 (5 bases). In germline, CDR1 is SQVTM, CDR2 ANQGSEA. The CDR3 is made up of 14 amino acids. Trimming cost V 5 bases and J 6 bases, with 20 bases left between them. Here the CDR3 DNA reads TGCAGCGTTTTCACCGCCTTGAGGGATTGCGAGCAGTACTTC. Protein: CSVFTALRDCEQYF.